This T cell receptor (beta chain) was identified in a study of blood T cell repertoires in COVID-19. Study context: Donors in the United States, Italy and Spain gave samples during acute or convalescent COVID-19.

Produced via immunoSEQ multiplex PCR; TCRdb's table is partial and in-frame only. Among under 200,000 clones, around 80% were seen once, and the ten largest hold around 7%. The material sequenced was peripheral blood. The clonotype was recovered from a man aged 65-85 years with active or convalescent COVID-19.

The CDR3 sequence is CASSQAVGQLTEAFF. Written as DNA, the CDR3 is TGTGCCAGCAGCCAAGCAGTTGGGCAGCTAACTGAAGCTTTCTTT. The gene calls are TRBV4-2 and TRBJ1-1; D ambiguous. Germline V gives CDR1 LGHNA, CDR2 YNFKEQ. The V end was cut by 1 base, the J end by 5 bases, with 14 bases between. This CDR3 comprises 15 residues.